Sequencing of this TCR beta chain was carried out in a study of blood T cell repertoires in COVID-19. Study background: Some COVID-19 samples were acute and others convalescent; all came from the United States, Italy and Spain. From T cells, B-cell-depleted T cells, or PBMCs came the material, which was cDNA or gDNA.

Here immunoSEQ multiplex PCR was the method, and the copy in TCRdb shows in-frame clones only, minus some. Counted here are about 120,000 clones, more than 70% occurring once; the ten biggest clones make up roughly 1.8%. The V gene's germline CDR1 is MDHEN and CDR2 SYDVKM. The CDR3 contains 19 residues. V was pared by 5 bases and J by 0 bases, with 22 bases between. The sequencing sample was made of peripheral blood. This TCR came from a man between 65 and 80 years old with acute or convalescent COVID-19. The rearrangement uses TRBV28 and TRBJ1-4; TRBD1 is a possible D gene (6 bases). CDR3 residues: CASSPMTGGRGATNEKLFF. The CDR3 DNA reads TGTGCCAGCAGTCCGATGACAGGTGGGAGAGGTGCAACTAATGAAAAACTGTTTTTT.